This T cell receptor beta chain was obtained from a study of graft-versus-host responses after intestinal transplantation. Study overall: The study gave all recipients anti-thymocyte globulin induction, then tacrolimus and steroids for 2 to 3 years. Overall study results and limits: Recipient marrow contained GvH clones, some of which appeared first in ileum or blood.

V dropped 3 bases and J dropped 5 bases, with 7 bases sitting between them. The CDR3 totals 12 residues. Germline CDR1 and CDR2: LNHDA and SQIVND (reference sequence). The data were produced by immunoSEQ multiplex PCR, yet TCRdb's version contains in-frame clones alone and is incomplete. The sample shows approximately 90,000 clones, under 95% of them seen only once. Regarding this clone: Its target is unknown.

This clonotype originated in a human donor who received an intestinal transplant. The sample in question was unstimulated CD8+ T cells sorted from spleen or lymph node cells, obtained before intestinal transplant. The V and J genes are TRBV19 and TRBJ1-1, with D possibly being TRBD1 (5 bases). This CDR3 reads CASSIWGTEAFF. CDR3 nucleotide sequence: TGTGCCAGTAGTATCTGGGGGACTGAAGCTTTCTTT.